The clone carrying this T cell receptor (beta chain) was seen many times. Template-switching 5'RACE yielded the TCR cDNA; a universal primer site and UMIs were added in the process. TCRdb fed the 5' RACE reads into MiXCR, producing one record per CDR3 protein. This table holds roughly 32,000 distinct CDR3 sequences, around 7% found once. The sample is drawn from a study of T cells after yellow fever vaccination. General observations from the study: Primary-vaccination clones mostly resurfaced post-booster (under 98% CD4, 75% to 90% CD8). Within FACS-sorted repertoires, abundant clonotypes contaminating from the bulk population could be present.

This CDR3 comprises 15 residues. Germline V gene lookup returns CDR1 SGHTA and CDR2 FQGNSA. J gave up 10 bases and V 1 base, and 8 bases lay outside the gene matches. The specimen comprised PBMCs, either bulk or a sorted T-cell subset (CD4+, CD8+, memory, or dextramer-sorted; not recorded which), sampled on the day of the first yellow fever vaccination. This chain joins TRBV7-2 and TRBJ2-1, with 9 positions matching TRBD2. The clonotype originates from a man aged 18 to 29 who received the YFV17D yellow fever vaccine. The CDR3 DNA sequence: TGTGCCAGCAGCTTAGACGCGGGGGGGATCGGAGAGCAGTTCTTC. Translating it yields CASSLDAGGIGEQFF.